This TCR beta chain was retrieved from a study of control samples from healthy donors and cancer patients. With 0 bases removed from V and 4 bases from J, the gap between germline ends came to 10 bases. The CDR3 is 14 residues long. Germline V CDR1 and CDR2: SGHRS, YFSETQ. Sequencing was performed with immunoSEQ multiplex PCR; in TCRdb, only in-frame clones are kept and a portion is missing. Seen here are fewer than 65,000 clones, roughly nine tenths observed once, and the top ten hold 1.6%. In this sample, this clone turned up a few times. The chain links TRBV5-1 to TRBJ1-1; possibly TRBD1 for D (5 bases). The sequencing input was PBMCs. This clonotype originated in a middle-aged man with colorectal cancer. CDR3 region: CASSLAGGITEAFF. The CDR3 coding sequence is TGCGCCAGCAGCTTGGCGGGGGGGATCACTGAAGCTTTCTTT.